Ten or more counts support the clone carrying this T cell receptor beta chain. Its antigen is currently unknown. The sequenced patients had an expansion of CD8+CD57+ cells seen by flow cytometry. There were no patients without severe acquired aplastic anemia. No therapy had been given to the patients at the time of blood sampling. Germline values: CDR1 ENHRY, CDR2 SYGVKD. The junction had 7 bases not matched to a gene; V was cut back by 10 bases and J by 1 base. The CDR3 is 15 residues long. For CDR3 and TCR beta VDJ profiling, genomic DNA was the template used. Each CDR3 protein is one row after TCRdb ran MiXCR on the reads. The top ten hold roughly 0.8% of the sample, which has around 500,000 distinct CDR3 sequences, under 40% seen once. The data belong to a study of CD8+CD57+ T cells in acquired aplastic anemia. Study results and caveats: Comparison of patients with controls identified about 27 shared CD8+ CDR3 sequences. CD8+ Simpson's diversity showed no significant patient-control difference.

The sample was sorted CD4+, CD8+, or CD8+CD57+ T cells (not recorded which) from PBMCs. V gene TRBV10-3 combines with J gene TRBJ2-3, with TRBD1 matching over 11 bases. The TCR originated in a human donor with aplastic anemia. The CDR3 here is CATAPGQGGTDTQYF. The CDR3, as DNA: TGTGCCACGGCTCCGGGACAGGGGGGCACAGATACGCAGTATTTT.